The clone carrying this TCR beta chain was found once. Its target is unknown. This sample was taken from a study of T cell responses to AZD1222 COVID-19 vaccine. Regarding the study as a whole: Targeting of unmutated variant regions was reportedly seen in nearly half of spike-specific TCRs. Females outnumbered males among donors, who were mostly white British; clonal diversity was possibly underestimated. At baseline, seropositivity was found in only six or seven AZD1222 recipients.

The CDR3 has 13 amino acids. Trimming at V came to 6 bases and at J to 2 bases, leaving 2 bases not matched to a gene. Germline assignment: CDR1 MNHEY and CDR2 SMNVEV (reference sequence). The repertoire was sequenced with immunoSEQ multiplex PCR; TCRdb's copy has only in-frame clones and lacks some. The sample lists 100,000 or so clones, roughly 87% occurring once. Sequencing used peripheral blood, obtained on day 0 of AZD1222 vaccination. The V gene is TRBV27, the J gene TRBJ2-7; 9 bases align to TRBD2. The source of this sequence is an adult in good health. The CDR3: CASSLAGAYEQYF. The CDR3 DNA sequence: TGTGCCAGCAGCTTAGCGGGGGCCTACGAGCAGTACTTC.